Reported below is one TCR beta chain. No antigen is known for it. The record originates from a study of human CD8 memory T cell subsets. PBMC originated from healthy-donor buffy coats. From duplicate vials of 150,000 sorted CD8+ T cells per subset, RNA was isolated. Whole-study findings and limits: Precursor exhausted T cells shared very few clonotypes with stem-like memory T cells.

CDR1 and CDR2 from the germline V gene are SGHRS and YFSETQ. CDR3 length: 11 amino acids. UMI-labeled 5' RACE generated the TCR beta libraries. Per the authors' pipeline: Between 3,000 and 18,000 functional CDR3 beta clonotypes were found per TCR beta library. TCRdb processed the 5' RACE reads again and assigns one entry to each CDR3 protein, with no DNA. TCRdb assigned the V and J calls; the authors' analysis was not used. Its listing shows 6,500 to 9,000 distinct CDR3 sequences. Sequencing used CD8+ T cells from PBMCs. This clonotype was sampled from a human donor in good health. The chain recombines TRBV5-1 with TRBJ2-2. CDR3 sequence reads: CASSFLGVLFF.